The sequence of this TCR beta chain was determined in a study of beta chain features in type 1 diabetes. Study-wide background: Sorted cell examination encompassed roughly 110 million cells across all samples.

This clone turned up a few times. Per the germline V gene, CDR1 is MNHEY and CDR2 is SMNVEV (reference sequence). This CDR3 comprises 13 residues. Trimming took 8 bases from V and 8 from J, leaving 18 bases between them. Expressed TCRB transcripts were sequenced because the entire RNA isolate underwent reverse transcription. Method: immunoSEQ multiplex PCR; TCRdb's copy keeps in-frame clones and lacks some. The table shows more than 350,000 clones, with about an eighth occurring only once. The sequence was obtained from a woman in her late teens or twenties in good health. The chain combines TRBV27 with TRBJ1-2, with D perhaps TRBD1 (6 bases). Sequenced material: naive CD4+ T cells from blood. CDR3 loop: CASGPQGLRGYTF. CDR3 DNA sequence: TGTGCCAGCGGGCCACAGGGTCTTAGGGGCTACACCTTC.